A selection of T cell receptor beta chains follows, all from one sample in a study of blood T cells in healthy people across ages. TCRdb used MiXCR to reprocess the 5' RACE reads, holding one entry per CDR3 protein. The sample yields fewer than 900,000 distinct CDR3 sequences, roughly 43% seen once. The sequenced sample consisted of blood. Source of these receptors: a woman aged 55-69 years in good health. Both conserved end residues are part of each CDR3. Each record gives: CDR3 length, J gene, V gene, clone size, D gene, CDR3 DNA, CDR3 protein. A D gene is named only where the DNA matches it firmly. The size of a clone is reported for some rows only, either as once, few or many, or as a class for expanded clones.

length: 14; J: TRBJ1-3; V: TRBV2; size: -; D: -; DNA: TGTGCCAGCACCGTGGCCAAGACTGGAAACACCATATATTTT; CDR3: CASTVAKTGNTIYF
length: 13; J: TRBJ1-5; V: TRBV28; size: -; D: -; DNA: TGTGCCAGCAGAGTGAGTAGCAATCAGCCCCAGCATTTT; CDR3: CASRVSSNQPQHF
length: 17; J: TRBJ2-6; V: TRBV29-1; size: -; D: -; DNA: TGCAGCGTTGTACCGCAGGGGTGGACCTCTGGGGCCAACGTCCTGACTTTC; CDR3: CSVVPQGWTSGANVLTF
length: 14; J: TRBJ1-6; V: TRBV16; size: -; D: TRBD1; DNA: TGTGCCAGCAGCCAAGGGACAGATAATTCACCCCTCCACTTT; CDR3: CASSQGTDNSPLHF
length: 15; J: TRBJ2-1; V: TRBV20-1; size: -; D: TRBD2; DNA: TGCAGTGCTCTCGGACTAGCGGGGGCCAACAATGAGCAGTTCTTC; CDR3: CSALGLAGANNEQFF
length: 13; J: TRBJ1-1; V: TRBV6-5; size: -; D: -; DNA: TGTGCCAGCACCCAATTCCGGAACACTGAAGCTTTCTTT; CDR3: CASTQFRNTEAFF
length: 15; J: TRBJ2-3; V: TRBV5-1; size: many; D: -; DNA: TGCGCCAGCAGCTTTGGCCAGAACCCCACAGATACGCAGTATTTT; CDR3: CASSFGQNPTDTQYF
length: 17; J: TRBJ2-6; V: TRBV7-9; size: few; D: TRBD1; DNA: TGTGCCAGCAGCTCGCGACAGGGAAGTAGTGGGGCCAACGTCCTGACTTTC; CDR3: CASSSRQGSSGANVLTF
length: 16; J: TRBJ2-4; V: TRBV2; size: -; D: -; DNA: TGTGCCAGCAGTGAAGCGCAGAAAGGGGTCTGGAACGTTCAGTACTTC; CDR3: CASSEAQKGVWNVQYF
length: 13; J: TRBJ2-7; V: TRBV24-1; size: -; D: TRBD1; DNA: TGTGCCACCAGTGACTCGGACAGGGGAGAGCAGTACTTC; CDR3: CATSDSDRGEQYF
length: 16; J: TRBJ2-3; V: TRBV2; size: many; D: TRBD1; DNA: TGTGCCAGCACCCCCCGGGACAGGGGGCGAACAGATACGCAGTATTTT; CDR3: CASTPRDRGRTDTQYF
length: 13; J: TRBJ1-4; V: TRBV20-1; size: few; D: -; DNA: TGCAGTGCTGCGGACGGGAATAATGAAAAACTGTTTTTT; CDR3: CSAADGNNEKLFF
length: 17; J: TRBJ2-3; V: TRBV20-1; size: -; D: TRBD2; DNA: TGCAGTGCTAGTGGGACTAGCGGGGTGGGGGGCACAGATACGCAGTATTTT; CDR3: CSASGTSGVGGTDTQYF
length: 14; J: TRBJ2-5; V: TRBV12-3/TRBV12-4; size: -; D: TRBD1; DNA: TGTGCCAGCAGTTTAGAGACAGGGGAAGAGACCCAGTACTTC; CDR3: CASSLETGEETQYF
length: 12; J: TRBJ1-1; V: TRBV10-3; size: -; D: -; DNA: TGTGCCACCAAGGGAGGGATCACTGAAGCTTTCTTT; CDR3: CATKGGITEAFF
length: 13; J: TRBJ1-2; V: TRBV12-3/TRBV12-4; size: -; D: -; DNA: TGTGCCAGCAGCCCAGCTGGGATTGGGGGCTACACCTTC; CDR3: CASSPAGIGGYTF
length: 13; J: TRBJ2-7; V: TRBV20-1; size: few; D: TRBD1; DNA: TGCAGTGCCCCCGGACAGGGGGTGGACGAGCAGTACTTC; CDR3: CSAPGQGVDEQYF
length: 19; J: TRBJ2-1; V: TRBV6-1; size: few; D: TRBD2; DNA: TGTGCCAGCAGGGACCTCGGACTAGCGGGGGGGCACTCCTACAATGAGCAGTTCTTC; CDR3: CASRDLGLAGGHSYNEQFF
length: 15; J: TRBJ2-3; V: TRBV28; size: -; D: TRBD2; DNA: TGTGCCAGCAGTTTACTTAGCGGGACCGGAGGTACGCAGTATTTT; CDR3: CASSLLSGTGGTQYF
length: 16; J: TRBJ2-1; V: TRBV28; size: few; D: TRBD2; DNA: TGTGCCAGCAGCCTCCGGTGGGAGGGCGGCCATAATGAGCAGTTCTTC; CDR3: CASSLRWEGGHNEQFF
length: 13; J: TRBJ2-3; V: TRBV29-1; size: many; D: TRBD2; DNA: TGCAGCGTACTTAGCGGGGCTACAGATACGCAGTATTTT; CDR3: CSVLSGATDTQYF
length: 15; J: TRBJ2-3; V: TRBV20-1; size: few; D: TRBD2; DNA: TGCAGTGCTAGAGATCCGGGGGGAGGACGAGATACGCAGTATTTT; CDR3: CSARDPGGGRDTQYF
length: 16; J: TRBJ2-3; V: TRBV7-2; size: few; D: TRBD2; DNA: TGTGCCAGCACTTTGGGTGGCGGGAGGGTCACAGATACGCAGTATTTT; CDR3: CASTLGGGRVTDTQYF
length: 12; J: TRBJ2-1; V: TRBV7-9; size: -; D: -; DNA: TGTGCCAGCAGCTTAATTTCGAATGAGCAGTTCTTC; CDR3: CASSLISNEQFF
length: 20; J: TRBJ2-6; V: TRBV10-3; size: many; D: TRBD1; DNA: TGTGCCATCAGTGCCTCTTCGGGACAGGGGACGTCCTCTGGGGCCAACGTCCTGACTTTC; CDR3: CAISASSGQGTSSGANVLTF
length: 15; J: TRBJ2-7; V: TRBV7-2; size: many; D: TRBD2; DNA: TGTGCCAGCAGCGTGGGACTAGCGCGCTCCTACGAGCAGTACTTC; CDR3: CASSVGLARSYEQYF
length: 20; J: TRBJ1-4; V: TRBV28; size: once; D: TRBD1; DNA: TGTGCCAGCAGTTTATTCAGGTTTGGGGGGACAGCGGCAACTAATGAAAAACTGTTTTTT; CDR3: CASSLFRFGGTAATNEKLFF